One and the same sample provided the 6 T cell receptor beta chains below, sequenced in a study of vaccination effects on CD4 cells after COVID-19. Method: immunoSEQ multiplex PCR; TCRdb's copy keeps in-frame clones and lacks some. The sample yields 30,000 to 35,000 clones, around 72% seen once. These receptors' antigens are unknown. Culture lasted about nine days before CD4+ T cell isolation. A PCR test confirmed that the person had SARS-CoV-2 infection between March and December 2020. Two doses of either BNT162b2 or mRNA-1273 were given to each participant. This specimen consisted of CD4+ T cells from PBMCs cultured without peptide, obtained after COVID-19 vaccination. The receptors here all came from a human donor who had a prior SARS-CoV-2 infection.

The genes are TRBV2 and TRBJ1-6; D perhaps matches TRBD1 (5 bases). This CDR3 comprises 15 residues. Germline CDR1 reads SNHLY; CDR2 reads FYNNEI. The V gene lost 4 bases and the J gene lost 5 bases, with 12 bases spanning the gap. For the CDR3, the DNA is TGTGCCAGCAGTGTCGGTGGGGGTAATAATTCACCCCTCCACTTT. The encoded protein is CASSVGGGNNSPLHF.

This chain uses TRBV5-5 with TRBJ1-5, with TRBD1 identical over 7 bases. The CDR3 loop spans 16 amino acids. Germline V gene lookup returns CDR1 SGHKS and CDR2 YYEKEE (reference sequence). V lost 1 base and J lost 5; bases outside the gene matches: 9. In DNA, the CDR3 is TGTGCCAGCAGCTTGCTCGGATCCCAGGGGGATCAGCCCCAGCATTTT. Translating it yields CASSLLGSQGDQPQHF.

The chain has TRBV6-2 or TRBV6-3 and TRBJ2-1; 10 nucleotides match TRBD1. The CDR3 extends over 15 amino acids. Germline loops: CDR1 MNHEY, CDR2 SVGEGT. Germline trimming cut 6 bases from V and 8 bases from J; bases unmatched to any gene: 10. CDR3 region: CASSFLGQGDYEQFF. CDR3 nucleotides: TGTGCCAGCAGCTTTCTTGGACAGGGGGACTATGAGCAGTTCTTC.

The V gene is TRBV9, the J gene TRBJ2-5; D is uncertain. Trimming shortened V by 0 bases and J by 0 bases, and 9 bases separated the two germline ends. The CDR3 is 15 residues long. CDR1 and CDR2 (germline): SGDLS, YYNGEE. The CDR3 spells CASSVATAYQETQYF. CDR3 sequence (DNA): TGTGCCAGCAGCGTAGCGACGGCGTACCAAGAGACCCAGTACTTC.

This chain links TRBV6-1 with TRBJ1-2; possibly TRBD1 for D (5 bases). The length of the CDR3 is 15 residues. Germline V lookup: CDR1 MNHNS, CDR2 SASEGT. Trimming pared 1 base from V and 7 bases from J, leaving 16 bases between. The CDR3 DNA follows: TGTGCCAGCAGTGAAGTCGGGCAGGGTGGAGGTGGCTACACCTTC. Its protein product is CASSEVGQGGGGYTF.

V is TRBV6-5 and J is TRBJ2-2, with a weak D call TRBD2 (6 bases). The CDR3 sequence is 15 residues long. Trimming removed 8 bases from V and 6 bases from J, with 19 bases in between. In germline, CDR1 is MNHEY, CDR2 SVGAGI. The CDR3 here is CASGAGLGYPGELFF. CDR3 DNA sequence: TGTGCCAGCGGGGCGGGATTGGGGTATCCCGGGGAGCTGTTTTTT.